The entry below describes one T cell receptor beta chain. Its antigen is undetermined. The data stem from a study of cytomegalovirus exposure and HLA in healthy donors. Whole-study context: In a previous analysis, 110 million or so unique TCR beta sequences were found from about 190 million T cells.

PCR used 60 Vbeta primers and 13 Jbeta primers. Assay: immunoSEQ multiplex PCR; the TCRdb copy retains only in-frame clones and omits some. This table has about 67,000 clones, more than 70% appearing once. Germline V lookup: CDR1 LNHDA, CDR2 SQIVND (reference sequence). CDR3 length: 15 residues. V lost 5 bases to trimming and J lost 8 bases, with 18 bases between them. The study, taken as a whole, reports: Based on reports, TCR beta sequences accurately predicted HLA-A and HLA-B alleles for most subjects.

This clonotype was obtained from a man aged 40-50 years in good health and CMV-seronegative. The V and J genes are TRBV19 and TRBJ1-4, with D perhaps matching TRBD1 (5 bases). Material for sequencing was PBMCs. The CDR3 reads CASSFHRIVEEKLFF. The CDR3 nucleotides are TGTGCCAGTAGTTTCCACAGGATCGTTGAGGAAAAACTGTTTTTT.